The following is a T cell receptor beta chain sequence with its context. No antigen is known for it. No per-base quality is available; no much larger clone lies one base away. The data originate from a study of human T cells and chemical hapten exposure listed by TCRdb under 2021. Regarding the research as a whole: For sensitization, 2% DPC in acetone was applied to a roughly 2 cm by roughly 2 cm area of upper inner arm skin. Most of the patients in the cohort were female, and the cohort covered alopecia areata with under or over 50% scalp involvement, alopecia totalis and alopecia universalis. The libraries were sequenced as a pool, and the TCR yield per sample differed mostly because of small variations in library volumes within the pool. In alopecia patients, the study followed how the peripheral blood TCR repertoire changed in vivo over primary and secondary sensitization to diphenylcyclopropenone (DPC), a hapten. Blood for TCR sequencing was provided by twenty-nine alopecia patients at one to four time points (pre-sensitization, 2, 6 and 24 weeks). Throughout the roughly 24-week study period, patients were also given weekly therapeutic DPC doses on the scalp. Patch tests used Finn chambers with 0.01% DPC on the upper back, scored after 6 days by International Contact Dermatitis Research Group standards. Blood samples were taken from patients before sensitization (week 0) and then at 2, 6 and about 24 weeks after DPC sensitization. Broader findings and caveats from the paper: Repeated subsampling changed both the strength of the expansion versus patch-test correlation and the threshold at which the correlation became significant. Patch test score correlated positively with the number of PT1 expanded TCRs, reaching significance at thresholds 8, 16 and 32 but not at 4. No change with DPC sensitization was found in the number of TCRs above 1 in 1000 frequency, and no evidence of global repertoire structure alterations was found. Expanded TCRs formed significantly more large CDR3 similarity clusters than pre-sensitization or healthy control sets, consistent with antigen-driven responses. Because all patients had alopecia, a presumed autoimmune disease, the immune response of the patients might differ from that of healthy individuals.

This sample's time point label indicates: pre-sensitization, week 0. The treatment or condition tag for this specimen amounts to: therapeutic diphenylcyclopropenone sensitization with weekly scalp DPC. At each patch-test visit, blood was drawn before the patch test was applied. Patients were considered eligible if aged 18 to 70, diagnosed with alopecia and deemed suitable for DPC therapy, and patients were excluded if pregnant. Total RNA was extracted from unfractionated whole blood collected in Tempus Blood RNA tubes. The library was made by RACE. The reads were generated on a NextSeq 500. During library preparation, unique molecular identifiers were attached to individual cDNA molecules so that TCRs could be counted quantitatively and reproducibly. For every blood RNA sample, sequencing covered both the TCR alpha and TCR beta chains. The paper's processing steps were these. A median of roughly 99,000 TCRs per sample was observed, with a range of roughly 20,000 to 750,000. V, J and CDR3 annotation of the TCR reads was performed with the Decombinator software suite. For PS versus PT1 abundance plots, all samples were subsampled to the same number of TCRs (28,000). Expanded TCRs were defined as absent before sensitization and observed at least eight times at the 2-week time point. The public sequencing data were trimmed at Q25 with fastp and processed into clonotypes with MiXCR by TCRdb, which kept only in-frame beta chains. Rows matching on CDR3 protein sequence are summarized as one entry with the most common DNA and genes. It is TCRdb's table, rather than the study itself, that gives the V and J calls and clone size. The sample includes 150,000 to 200,000 distinct CDR3 sequences, with almost 30% observed a single time. Clones ranked in the top ten supply less than 3.5% of the sample.

V is cut by 7 bases and J by 12 bases, and the space between the germline ends is 12 bases. From the cysteine through the phenylalanine, the CDR3 covers 11 amino acids. The DNA shown is the 33-base CDR3, in frame from base 1. Based on the germline V gene (reference sequence), the CDR1 and CDR2 sequences are MNHEY and SMNVEV. The sample here was whole blood, taken in connection with sensitization to the hapten diphenylcyclopropenone (DPC). The rearrangement combines TRBV27 with TRBJ2-2; the D gene is perhaps TRBD1 or TRBD2, as each covers 6 bases. The source is a woman in her twenties or thirties with alopecia areata. Some clones in this sample may be carry-over from other donors' samples. CDR3 reads: CASKGGLKLFF. Here is the DNA: TGTGCCAGCAAGGGGGGCTTGAAGCTGTTTTTT.